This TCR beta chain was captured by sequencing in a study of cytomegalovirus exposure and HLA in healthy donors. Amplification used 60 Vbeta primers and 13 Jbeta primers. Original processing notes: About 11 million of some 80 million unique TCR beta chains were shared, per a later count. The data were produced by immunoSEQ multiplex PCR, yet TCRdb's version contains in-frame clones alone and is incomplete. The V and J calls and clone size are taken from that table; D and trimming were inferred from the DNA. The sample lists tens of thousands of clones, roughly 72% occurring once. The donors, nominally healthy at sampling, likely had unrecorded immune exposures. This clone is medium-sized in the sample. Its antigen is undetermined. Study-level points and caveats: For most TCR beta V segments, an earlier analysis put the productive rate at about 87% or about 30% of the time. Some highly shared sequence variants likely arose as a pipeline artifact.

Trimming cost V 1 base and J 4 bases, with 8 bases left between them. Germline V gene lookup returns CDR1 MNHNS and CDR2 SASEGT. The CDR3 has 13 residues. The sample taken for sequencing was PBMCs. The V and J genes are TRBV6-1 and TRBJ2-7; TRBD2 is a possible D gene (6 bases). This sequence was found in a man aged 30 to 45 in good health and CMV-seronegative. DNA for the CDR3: TGTGCCAGCAGTGAAGACCGGGGGTACGAGCAGTACGTC. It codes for CASSEDRGYEQYV.